This is a list of T cell receptor beta chains from one sample in a study of T cell responses to AZD1222 COVID-19 vaccine. The data were produced by immunoSEQ multiplex PCR, yet TCRdb's version contains in-frame clones alone and is incomplete. The sample lists under 150,000 clones, 91% occurring once. Sequencing used peripheral blood, obtained on day 0 of AZD1222 vaccination. These receptors came from an adult in good health. CDR3s include the opening cysteine and the closing phenylalanine or tryptophan. A D gene is named only where the DNA matches it firmly. Size is omitted from some rows. Given values are once, few, many or a class for expanded clones.

cdr3_nt: TGTGCCAGCAGCCAACAGCGGACAGAAACGAATAAGCAGTTCTTC
cdr3_aa: CASSQQRTETNKQFF
v_call: TRBV7-9
j_call: TRBJ2-1
clone_size: .
d_call: .

cdr3_nt: TGTGCCAGCCACCCTATTACTACCTCCGGGGTCTTTAATGAGCAGTTCTTC
cdr3_aa: CASHPITTSGVFNEQFF
v_call: TRBV27
j_call: TRBJ2-1
clone_size: .
d_call: .

cdr3_nt: TGTGCCAGCAGTCGCACAGGGGTGACCGGGGAGCTGTTTTTT
cdr3_aa: CASSRTGVTGELFF
v_call: TRBV4-2
j_call: TRBJ2-2
clone_size: .
d_call: TRBD1

cdr3_nt: TGTGCCAGTATCCCTAGCGTTGTCAGAGCCGGGGAGCTGTTTTTT
cdr3_aa: CASIPSVVRAGELFF
v_call: TRBV19
j_call: TRBJ2-2
clone_size: .
d_call: .

cdr3_nt: TGTGCCAGCAGCCCTCAGGGGCCCCAGCATTTT
cdr3_aa: CASSPQGPQHF
v_call: TRBV28
j_call: TRBJ1-5
clone_size: .
d_call: .

cdr3_nt: TGTGCCAGCAGCGGCAGGGTAGCCACTGAAGCTTTCTTT
cdr3_aa: CASSGRVATEAFF
v_call: TRBV9
j_call: TRBJ1-1
clone_size: .
d_call: .

cdr3_nt: TGTGCCAGCAGCGGTCGAGATACGCAGTATTTT
cdr3_aa: CASSGRDTQYF
v_call: TRBV5-4
j_call: TRBJ2-3
clone_size: .
d_call: .

cdr3_nt: TGTGCCACGTCACGGGGCGAGCAGTACTTC
cdr3_aa: CATSRGEQYF
v_call: TRBV24-1
j_call: TRBJ2-7
clone_size: few
d_call: .

cdr3_nt: TGTGCCATTAGGACAGGGATGGCTGCTGAAGCTTTCTTT
cdr3_aa: CAIRTGMAAEAFF
v_call: TRBV5-4
j_call: TRBJ1-1
clone_size: .
d_call: TRBD1

cdr3_nt: TGTGCCAGCAGTTTGTGGGGGGGCGGAGAGACCCAGTACTTC
cdr3_aa: CASSLWGGGETQYF
v_call: TRBV27
j_call: TRBJ2-5
clone_size: .
d_call: .

cdr3_nt: TGTGCCAGCAGCGATATAAATGAGCAGTTCTTC
cdr3_aa: CASSDINEQFF
v_call: TRBV12-3/TRBV12-4
j_call: TRBJ2-1
clone_size: once
d_call: .